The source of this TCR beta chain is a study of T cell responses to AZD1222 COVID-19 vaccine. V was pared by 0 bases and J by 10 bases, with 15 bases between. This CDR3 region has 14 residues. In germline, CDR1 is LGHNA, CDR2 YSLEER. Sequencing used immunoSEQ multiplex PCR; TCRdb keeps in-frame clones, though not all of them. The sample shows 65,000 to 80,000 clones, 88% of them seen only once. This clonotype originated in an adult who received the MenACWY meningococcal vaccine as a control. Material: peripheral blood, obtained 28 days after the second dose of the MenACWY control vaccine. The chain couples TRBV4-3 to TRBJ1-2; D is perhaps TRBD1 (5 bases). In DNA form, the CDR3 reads TGCGCCAGCAGCCAAGACTACGGGACGGCTGTCTACACCTTC. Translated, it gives CASSQDYGTAVYTF.